This T cell receptor (beta chain) was recorded in a study of T cells after yellow fever vaccination. The table lists this clonotype with a few counts. Each CDR3 protein is one row after TCRdb ran MiXCR on the 5' RACE reads. The profile shows 450,000 to 550,000 distinct CDR3 sequences, under 25% of them singletons. The TCR was taken from a man younger than 40 who received the YFV17D yellow fever vaccine. The material was PBMCs, obtained 15 days after the yellow fever booster vaccination.

CDR3 sequence reads: CASSQGPLGTDTQYF. DNA of the CDR3: TGTGCCAGCAGCCAGGGTCCGTTGGGCACAGATACGCAGTATTTT. The rearrangement joins TRBV3-1 to TRBJ2-3, with unresolved D. The V gene lost 3 bases and the J gene lost 1 base, with 11 bases spanning the gap. CDR3 length equals 15 residues. CDR1 LGHDT and CDR2 YNNKEL come from the germline V gene (reference sequence).